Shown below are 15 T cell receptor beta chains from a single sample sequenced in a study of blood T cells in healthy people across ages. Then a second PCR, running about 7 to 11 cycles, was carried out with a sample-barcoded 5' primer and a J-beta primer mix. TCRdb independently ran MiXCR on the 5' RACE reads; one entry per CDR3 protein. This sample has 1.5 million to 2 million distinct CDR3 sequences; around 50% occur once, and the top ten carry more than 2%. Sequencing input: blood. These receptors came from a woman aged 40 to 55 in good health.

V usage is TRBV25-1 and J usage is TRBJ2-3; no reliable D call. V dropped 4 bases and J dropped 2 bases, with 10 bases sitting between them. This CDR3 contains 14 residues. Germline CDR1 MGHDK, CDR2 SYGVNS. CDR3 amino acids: CASSVAIFTDTQYF. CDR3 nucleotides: TGTGCCAGCAGTGTGGCTATCTTCACAGATACGCAGTATTTT.

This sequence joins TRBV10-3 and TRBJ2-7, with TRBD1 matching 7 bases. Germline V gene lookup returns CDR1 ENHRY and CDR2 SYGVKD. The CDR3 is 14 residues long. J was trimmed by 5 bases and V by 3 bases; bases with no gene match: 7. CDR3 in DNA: TGTGCCATCAGTGATTTGTTAGGGGGCAACGAGCAGTACTTC. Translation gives CAISDLLGGNEQYF.

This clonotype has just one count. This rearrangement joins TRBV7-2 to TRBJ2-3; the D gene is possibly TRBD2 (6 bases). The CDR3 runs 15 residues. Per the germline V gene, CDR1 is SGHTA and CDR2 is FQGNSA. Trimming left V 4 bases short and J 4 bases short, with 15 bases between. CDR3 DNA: TGTGCCAGCAGCTGGGGGGATAGACTGGCAGATACGCAGTATTTT. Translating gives CASSWGDRLADTQYF.

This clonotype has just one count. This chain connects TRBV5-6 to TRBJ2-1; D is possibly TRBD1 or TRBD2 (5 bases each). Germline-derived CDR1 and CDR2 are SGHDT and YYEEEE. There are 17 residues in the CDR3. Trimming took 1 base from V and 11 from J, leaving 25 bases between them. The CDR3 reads CASSLSGLREHETQQFF. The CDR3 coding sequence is TGTGCCAGCAGCTTGAGCGGACTCAGGGAACACGAGACTCAGCAGTTCTTC.

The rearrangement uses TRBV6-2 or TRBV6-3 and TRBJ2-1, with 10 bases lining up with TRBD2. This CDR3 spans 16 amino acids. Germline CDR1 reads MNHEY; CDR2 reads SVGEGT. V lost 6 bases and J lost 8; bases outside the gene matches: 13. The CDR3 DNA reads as TGTGCCAGCAGCCTAGCTATCAGCGGGGGGGCGCATGAGCAGTTCTTC. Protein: CASSLAISGGAHEQFF.

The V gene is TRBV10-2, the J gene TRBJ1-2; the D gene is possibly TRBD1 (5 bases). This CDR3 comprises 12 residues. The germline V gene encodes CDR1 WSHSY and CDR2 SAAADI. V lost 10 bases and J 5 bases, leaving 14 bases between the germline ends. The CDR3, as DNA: TGCGCCACTACCAGGGACTTATATGGCTACACCTTC. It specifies CATTRDLYGYTF.

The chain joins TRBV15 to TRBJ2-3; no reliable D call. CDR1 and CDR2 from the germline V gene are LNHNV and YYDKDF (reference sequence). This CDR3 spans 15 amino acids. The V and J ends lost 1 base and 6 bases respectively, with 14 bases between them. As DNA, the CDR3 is TGTGCCACCAGCAGAGCTGCACGCGGAGCGGATACGCAGTATTTT. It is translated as CATSRAARGADTQYF.

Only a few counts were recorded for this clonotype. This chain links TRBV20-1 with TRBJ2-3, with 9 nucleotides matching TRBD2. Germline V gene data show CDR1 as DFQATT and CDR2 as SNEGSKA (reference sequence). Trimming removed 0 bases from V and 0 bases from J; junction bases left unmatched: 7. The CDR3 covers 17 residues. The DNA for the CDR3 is TGCAGTGCTAGAGATCCACGGACTAGCGCCAGCACAGATACGCAGTATTTT. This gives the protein CSARDPRTSASTDTQYF.

The CDR3 spells CSARVTGGTDTQYF. CDR3 DNA: TGCAGTGCTAGAGTCACTGGGGGCACAGATACGCAGTATTTT. J is TRBJ2-3 and V is TRBV20-1, with D unclear. Trimming took 1 base from V and 1 from J, leaving 9 bases between them. Per germline, CDR1 DFQATT and CDR2 SNEGSKA (reference sequence). This CDR3 region has 14 residues.

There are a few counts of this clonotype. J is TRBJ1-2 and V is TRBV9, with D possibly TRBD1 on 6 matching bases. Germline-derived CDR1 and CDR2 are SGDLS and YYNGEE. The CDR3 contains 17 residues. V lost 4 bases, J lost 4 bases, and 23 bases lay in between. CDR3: CASSPDREGGLGYGYTF. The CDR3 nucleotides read TGTGCCAGCAGCCCGGACAGAGAAGGGGGATTAGGCTATGGCTACACCTTC.

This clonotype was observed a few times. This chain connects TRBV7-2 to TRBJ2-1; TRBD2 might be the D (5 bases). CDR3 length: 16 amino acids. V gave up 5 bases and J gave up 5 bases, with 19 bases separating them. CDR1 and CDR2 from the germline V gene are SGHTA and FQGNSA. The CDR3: CASSLPVGGYNNEQFF. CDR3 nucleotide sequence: TGTGCCAGCAGCCTCCCTGTGGGCGGGTATAACAATGAGCAGTTCTTC.

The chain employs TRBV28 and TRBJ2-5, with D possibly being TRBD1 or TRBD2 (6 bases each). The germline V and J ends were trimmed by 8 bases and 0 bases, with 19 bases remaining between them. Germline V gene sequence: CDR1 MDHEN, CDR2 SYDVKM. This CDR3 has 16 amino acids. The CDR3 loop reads CASSALMRGDQETQYF. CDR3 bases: TGTGCCAGCTCCGCACTTATGAGGGGGGACCAAGAGACCCAGTACTTC.

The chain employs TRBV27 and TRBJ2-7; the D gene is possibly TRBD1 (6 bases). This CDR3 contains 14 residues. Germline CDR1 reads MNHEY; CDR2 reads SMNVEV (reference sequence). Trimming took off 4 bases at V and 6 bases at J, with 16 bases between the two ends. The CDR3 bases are TGTGCCAGCAGTTCACCCTCTGGGGGCGGCGAGCAGTACTTC. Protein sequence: CASSSPSGGGEQYF.

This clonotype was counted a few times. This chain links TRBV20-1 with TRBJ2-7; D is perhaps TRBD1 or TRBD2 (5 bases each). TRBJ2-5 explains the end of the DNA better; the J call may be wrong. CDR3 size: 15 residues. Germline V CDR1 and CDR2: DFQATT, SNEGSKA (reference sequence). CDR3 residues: CSASLAGTMLETQYF. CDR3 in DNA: TGCAGTGCTAGCCTGGCAGGGACGATGTTAGAGACCCAGTACTTC.

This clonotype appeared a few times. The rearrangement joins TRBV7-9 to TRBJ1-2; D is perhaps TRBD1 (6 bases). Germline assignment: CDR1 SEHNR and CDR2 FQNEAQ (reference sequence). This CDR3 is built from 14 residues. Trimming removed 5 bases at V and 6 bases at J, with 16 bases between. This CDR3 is CASSPDWGLDGYTF. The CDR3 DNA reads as TGTGCCAGCAGCCCCGATTGGGGGCTCGATGGCTACACCTTC.